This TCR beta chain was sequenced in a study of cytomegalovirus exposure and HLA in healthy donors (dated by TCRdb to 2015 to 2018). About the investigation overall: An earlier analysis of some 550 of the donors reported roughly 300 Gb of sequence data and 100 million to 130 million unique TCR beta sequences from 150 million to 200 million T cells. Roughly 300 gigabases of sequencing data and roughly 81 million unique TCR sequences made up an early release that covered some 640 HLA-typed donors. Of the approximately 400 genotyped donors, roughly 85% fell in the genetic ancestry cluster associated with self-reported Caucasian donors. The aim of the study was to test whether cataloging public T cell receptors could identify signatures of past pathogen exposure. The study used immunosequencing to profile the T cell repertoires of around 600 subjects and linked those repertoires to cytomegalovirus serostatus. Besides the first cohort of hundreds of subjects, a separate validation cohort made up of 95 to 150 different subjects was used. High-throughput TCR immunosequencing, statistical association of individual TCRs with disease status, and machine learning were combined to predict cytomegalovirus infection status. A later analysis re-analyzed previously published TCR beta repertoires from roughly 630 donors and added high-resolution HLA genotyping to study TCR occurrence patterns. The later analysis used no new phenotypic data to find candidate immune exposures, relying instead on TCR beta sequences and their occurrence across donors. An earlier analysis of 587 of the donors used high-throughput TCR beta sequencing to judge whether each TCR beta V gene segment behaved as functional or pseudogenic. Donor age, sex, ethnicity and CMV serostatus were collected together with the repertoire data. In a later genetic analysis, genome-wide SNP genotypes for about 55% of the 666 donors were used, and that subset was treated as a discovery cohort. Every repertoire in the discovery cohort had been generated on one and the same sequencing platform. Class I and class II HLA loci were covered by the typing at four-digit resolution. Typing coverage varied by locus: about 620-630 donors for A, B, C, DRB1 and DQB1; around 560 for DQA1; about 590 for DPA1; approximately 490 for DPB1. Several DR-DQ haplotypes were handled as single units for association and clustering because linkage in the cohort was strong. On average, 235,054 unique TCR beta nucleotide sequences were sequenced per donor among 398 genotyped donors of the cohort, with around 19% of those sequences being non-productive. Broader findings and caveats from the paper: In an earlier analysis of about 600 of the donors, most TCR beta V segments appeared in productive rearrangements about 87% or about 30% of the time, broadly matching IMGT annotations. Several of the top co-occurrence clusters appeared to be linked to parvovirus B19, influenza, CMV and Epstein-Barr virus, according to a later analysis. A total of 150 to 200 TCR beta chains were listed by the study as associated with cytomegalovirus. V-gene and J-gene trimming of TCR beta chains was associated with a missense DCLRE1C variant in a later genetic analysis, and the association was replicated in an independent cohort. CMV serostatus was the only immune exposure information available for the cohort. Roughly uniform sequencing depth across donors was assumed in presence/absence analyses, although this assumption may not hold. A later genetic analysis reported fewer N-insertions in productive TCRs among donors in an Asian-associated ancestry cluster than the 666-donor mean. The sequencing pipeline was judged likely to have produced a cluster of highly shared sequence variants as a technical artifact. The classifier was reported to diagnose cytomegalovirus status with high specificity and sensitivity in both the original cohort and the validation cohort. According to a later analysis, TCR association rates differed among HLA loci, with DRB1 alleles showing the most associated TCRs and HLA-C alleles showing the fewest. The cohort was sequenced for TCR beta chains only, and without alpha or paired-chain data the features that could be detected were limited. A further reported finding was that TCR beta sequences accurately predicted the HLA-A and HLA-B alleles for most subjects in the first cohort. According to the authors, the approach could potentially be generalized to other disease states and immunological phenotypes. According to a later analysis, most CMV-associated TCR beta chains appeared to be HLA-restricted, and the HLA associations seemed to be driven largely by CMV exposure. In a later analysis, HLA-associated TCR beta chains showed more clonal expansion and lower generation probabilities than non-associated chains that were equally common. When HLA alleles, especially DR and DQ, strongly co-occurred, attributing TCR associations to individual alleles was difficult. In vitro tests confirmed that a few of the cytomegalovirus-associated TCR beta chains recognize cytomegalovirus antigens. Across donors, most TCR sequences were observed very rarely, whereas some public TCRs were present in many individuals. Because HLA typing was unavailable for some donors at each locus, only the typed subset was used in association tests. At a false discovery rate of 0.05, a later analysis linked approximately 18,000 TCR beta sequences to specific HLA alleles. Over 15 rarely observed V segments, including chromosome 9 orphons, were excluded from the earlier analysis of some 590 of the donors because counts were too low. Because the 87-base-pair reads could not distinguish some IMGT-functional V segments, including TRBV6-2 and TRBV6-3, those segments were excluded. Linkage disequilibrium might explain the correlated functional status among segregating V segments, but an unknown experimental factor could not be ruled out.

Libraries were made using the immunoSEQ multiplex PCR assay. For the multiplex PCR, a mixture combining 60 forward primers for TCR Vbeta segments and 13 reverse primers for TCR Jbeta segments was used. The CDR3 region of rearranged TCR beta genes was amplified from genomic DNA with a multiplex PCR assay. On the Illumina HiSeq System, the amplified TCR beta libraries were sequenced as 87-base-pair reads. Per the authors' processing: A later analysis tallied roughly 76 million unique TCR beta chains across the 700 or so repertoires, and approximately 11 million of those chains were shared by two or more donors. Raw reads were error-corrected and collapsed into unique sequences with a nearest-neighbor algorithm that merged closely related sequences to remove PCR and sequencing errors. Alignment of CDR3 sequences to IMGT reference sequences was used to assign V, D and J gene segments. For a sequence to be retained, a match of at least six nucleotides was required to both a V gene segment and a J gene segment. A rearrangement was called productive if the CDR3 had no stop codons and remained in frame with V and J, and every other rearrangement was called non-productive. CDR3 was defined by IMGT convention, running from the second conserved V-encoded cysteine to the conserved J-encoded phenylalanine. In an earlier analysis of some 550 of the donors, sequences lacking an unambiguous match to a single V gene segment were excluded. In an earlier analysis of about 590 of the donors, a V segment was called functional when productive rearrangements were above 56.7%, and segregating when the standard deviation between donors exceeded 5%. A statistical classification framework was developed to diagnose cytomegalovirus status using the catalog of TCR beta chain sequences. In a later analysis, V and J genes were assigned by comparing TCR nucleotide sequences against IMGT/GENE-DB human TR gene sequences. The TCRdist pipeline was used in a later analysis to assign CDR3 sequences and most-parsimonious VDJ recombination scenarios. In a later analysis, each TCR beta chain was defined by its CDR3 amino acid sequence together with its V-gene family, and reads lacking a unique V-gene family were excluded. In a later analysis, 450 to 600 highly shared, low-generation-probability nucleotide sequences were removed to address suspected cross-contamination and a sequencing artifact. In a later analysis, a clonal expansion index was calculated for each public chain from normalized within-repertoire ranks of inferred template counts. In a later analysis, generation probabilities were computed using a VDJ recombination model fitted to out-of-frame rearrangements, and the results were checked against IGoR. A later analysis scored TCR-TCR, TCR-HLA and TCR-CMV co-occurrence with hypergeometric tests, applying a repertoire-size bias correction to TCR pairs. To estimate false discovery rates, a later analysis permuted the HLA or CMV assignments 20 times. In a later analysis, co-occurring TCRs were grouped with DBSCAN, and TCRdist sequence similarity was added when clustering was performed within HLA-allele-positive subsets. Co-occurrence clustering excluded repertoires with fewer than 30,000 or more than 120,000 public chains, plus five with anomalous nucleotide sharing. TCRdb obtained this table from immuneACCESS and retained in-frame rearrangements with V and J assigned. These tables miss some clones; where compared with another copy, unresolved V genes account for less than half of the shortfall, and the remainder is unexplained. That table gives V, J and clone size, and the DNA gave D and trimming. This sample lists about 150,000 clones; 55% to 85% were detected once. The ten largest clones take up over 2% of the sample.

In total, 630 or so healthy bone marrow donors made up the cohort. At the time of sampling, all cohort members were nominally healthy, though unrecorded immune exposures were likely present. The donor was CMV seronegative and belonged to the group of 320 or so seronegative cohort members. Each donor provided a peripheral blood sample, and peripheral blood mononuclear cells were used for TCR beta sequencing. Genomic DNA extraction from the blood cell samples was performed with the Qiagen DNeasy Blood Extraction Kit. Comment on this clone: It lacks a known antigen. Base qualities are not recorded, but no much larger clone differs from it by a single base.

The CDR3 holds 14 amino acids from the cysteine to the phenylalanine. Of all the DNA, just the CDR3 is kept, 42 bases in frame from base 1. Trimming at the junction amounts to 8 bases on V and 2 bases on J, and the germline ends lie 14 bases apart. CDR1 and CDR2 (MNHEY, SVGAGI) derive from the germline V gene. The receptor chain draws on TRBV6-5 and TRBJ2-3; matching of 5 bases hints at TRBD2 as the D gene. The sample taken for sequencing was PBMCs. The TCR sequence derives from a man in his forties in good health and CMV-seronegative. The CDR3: CASGPSLATDTQYF. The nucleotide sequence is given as TGTGCCAGCGGGCCTAGCCTCGCCACAGATACGCAGTATTTT.